The 18 T cell receptor beta chains in this list originate from one sample, sequenced in a study of T cell changes during pregnancy in multiple sclerosis. Assay used: immunoSEQ multiplex PCR; TCRdb lists only in-frame clones, some missing. The table includes roughly 56,000 clones, about 90% detected once. The starting material was CD4+ T cells from peripheral blood mononuclear cells, obtained after pregnancy. These receptors were collected from a female donor in good health, enrolled as a control in a pregnancy study.

Worth noting for this clone: The germline gene is not matched at one end of the junction; a read error may be the cause. The chain has TRBV2 and TRBJ2-7; TRBD1 might be the D (6 bases). Germline V gene lookup returns CDR1 SNHLY and CDR2 FYNNEI. This CDR3 spans 14 amino acids. CDR3 sequence reads: CVSSYTGWGYEQYF. CDR3 sequence (DNA): TGTGTCAGCAGTTATACAGGGTGGGGTTACGAGCAGTACTTC.

As concerns this clone: The germline gene is not matched at one end of the junction; a read error may be the cause. CDR3 DNA sequence: TGTGCCAGCAGTTACTCGGCCGGGAGTGGGAACACTAAAGCTTTCTTT. It is translated as CASSYSAGSGNTKAFF. The gene calls are TRBV6-6 and TRBJ1-1; no reliable D call. Germline CDR1 is MNHNY and CDR2 is SVGAGI (reference sequence). This CDR3 has 16 residues.

The CDR3 DNA sequence: TGTGCCAGCTCACCACCGTATAGGGGGAGCAATCAGCCCCAGCATTTT. It is translated as CASSPPYRGSNQPQHF. The chain carries TRBV18 and TRBJ1-5; D possibly corresponds to TRBD1 (6 bases). The V end lost 0 bases, the J end lost 1 base, and 10 bases lay between the germline ends. Germline V gene lookup returns CDR1 KGHSH and CDR2 LQKENI. The CDR3 covers 16 residues.

This chain links TRBV5-1 with TRBJ1-6, with 8 bases lining up with TRBD1. CDR1 is SGHRS, CDR2 YFSETQ, per germline. This CDR3 comprises 16 residues. Trimming cost V 3 bases and J 7 bases; bases outside gene matches: 9. As DNA, the CDR3 is TGCGCCAGCAGCTCGACTTTGGGACAGGACAATTCACCCCTCCACTTT. Its protein is CASSSTLGQDNSPLHF.

This chain joins TRBV19 and TRBJ1-2; D is ambiguous. The CDR3 runs to 14 residues. The germline V gene has CDR1 LNHDA and CDR2 SQIVND (reference sequence). V was cut by 9 bases and J by 1 base, with 15 bases left in between. The CDR3 loop reads CASHTLGVNYGYTF. CDR3 in DNA: TGTGCCAGCCATACCCTCGGGGTTAACTATGGCTACACCTTC.

This CDR3 reads CASSPGDSLYGYTF. DNA of the CDR3: TGTGCCAGCAGCCCGGGGGACAGTCTATATGGCTACACCTTC. The chain couples TRBV5-6 to TRBJ1-2, with 7 bases lining up with TRBD1. V lost 4 bases, J lost 5 bases, and 8 bases stayed unmatched. CDR3 size: 14 residues. Germline CDR1 and CDR2: SGHDT and YYEEEE.

The chain carries TRBV19 and TRBJ2-1, with 11 bases that match TRBD2. The CDR3 has 16 amino acids. With V trimmed by 7 bases and J by 1 base, 6 bases remained unmatched. Germline assignment: CDR1 LNHDA and CDR2 SQIVND (reference sequence). This chain's CDR3 is CASTGGLAVSYNEQFF. The CDR3 region has the DNA TGTGCCAGTACCGGGGGACTAGCGGTTTCCTACAATGAGCAGTTCTTC.

This clone was seen a few times. J is TRBJ1-6 and V is TRBV7-9; D ambiguous. The CDR3 extends over 13 amino acids. V dropped 5 bases and J dropped 10 bases, with 12 bases sitting between them. Looked up from germline, CDR1 is SEHNR and CDR2 is FQNEAQ (reference sequence). CDR3 protein: CASSPRLGSPLHF. In nucleotides, the CDR3 is TGTGCCAGCAGCCCCCGACTTGGCTCACCCCTCCACTTT.

The rearrangement joins TRBV6-1 to TRBJ1-2; maybe TRBD1 (6 bases). This CDR3 spans 14 amino acids. V was clipped by 2 bases and J by 6 bases, with 13 bases between them. Germline V gene data show CDR1 as MNHNS and CDR2 as SASEGT. CDR3 sequence (DNA): TGTGCCAGCAGTGAAAGTACAGGGAGGGATGGCTACACCTTC. The encoded protein is CASSESTGRDGYTF.

V gene TRBV7-2 combines with J gene TRBJ2-7; D may be TRBD1 (5 bases). From germline, CDR1 is SGHTA and CDR2 FQGNSA. Deletions cut 1 base from V and 6 bases from J, with 16 bases between. The CDR3 is 15 amino acids. The CDR3 DNA reads TGTGCCAGCAGCTTAGGTCGGGCCGGCCAGGGCGAGCAGTACTTC. It codes for CASSLGRAGQGEQYF.

This chain joins TRBV2 and TRBJ2-6, with 9 bases identical to TRBD2. The germline gives CDR1 SNHLY, CDR2 FYNNEI. Trimming at V came to 7 bases and at J to 13 bases, leaving 14 bases not matched to a gene. The CDR3 runs to 15 residues. This CDR3 reads CASKREGGLAGVLTF. The CDR3 nucleotides are TGTGCCAGCAAAAGGGAGGGGGGGCTAGCGGGAGTCCTGACTTTC.

This chain links TRBV27 with TRBJ2-3; weak D call: TRBD2 (7 bases). Looked up from germline, CDR1 is MNHEY and CDR2 is SMNVEV (reference sequence). The CDR3 has 17 residues. The V and J ends lost 6 bases and 2 bases respectively, with 21 bases between them. CDR3 amino acids: CASRRRVTGGNTDTQYF. In DNA form, the CDR3 reads TGTGCCAGCAGGAGGCGGGTTACGGGGGGCAACACAGATACGCAGTATTTT.

The CDR3 DNA is TGTGCCGCCTCGACTAGCGGATCTTCCACAGATACGCAGTATTTT. Translation: CAASTSGSSTDTQYF. The chain employs TRBV19 and TRBJ2-3, with TRBD2 matching over 9 bases. Germline lookup yields CDR1 LNHDA and CDR2 SQIVND (reference sequence). The ends lost 11 bases at V and 2 bases at J; junction bases unmatched: 11. CDR3 length: 15 residues.

V and J are TRBV19 and TRBJ1-1, with 8 bases identical to TRBD1. Losses at the gene ends were 5 bases for V and 3 bases for J; bases not matched to a gene: 2. The germline V gene has CDR1 LNHDA and CDR2 SQIVND (reference sequence). CDR3 length: 13 residues. Here the CDR3 DNA reads TGTGCCAGTAGTTCGACAGGGGACACTGAAGCTTTCTTT. This encodes CASSSTGDTEAFF.

The chain employs TRBV5-4 and TRBJ1-3; the D is unclear. V lost 4 bases, J lost 4 bases, and 15 bases lay in between. Germline assignment: CDR1 SGHNT and CDR2 YYREEE (reference sequence). The CDR3 covers 15 residues. CDR3: CASSLAGDSGNTIYF. CDR3 nucleotides: TGTGCCAGCAGCCTAGCTGGGGATTCAGGAAACACCATATATTTT.

The chain combines TRBV28 with TRBJ2-2; D unclear. The ends were cut back, 7 bases at V and 6 bases at J, with 9 bases in the middle. The CDR3 contains 12 residues. CDR1 is MDHEN and CDR2 is SYDVKM in the germline V gene. Written as DNA, the CDR3 is TGTGCCAGCACCCAGGCCCCCGGGGAGCTGTTTTTT. Its protein is CASTQAPGELFF. The whole variable domain, filled in from reference TRBV28 and TRBJ2-2, reads DVKVTQSSRYLVKRTGEKVFLECVQDMDHENMFWYRQDPGLGLRLIYFSYDVKMKEKGDIPEGYSVSREKKERFSLILESASTNQTSMYLCASTQAPGELFFGEGSRLTVL.

The V and J genes are TRBV7-2 and TRBJ1-2; D uncertain. Germline V gene sequence: CDR1 SGHTA, CDR2 FQGNSA. The length of the CDR3 is 15 residues. The V and J ends lost 2 bases and 4 bases respectively, with 14 bases between them. This CDR3 reads CASSLNGVVSYGYTF. CDR3 nucleotide sequence: TGTGCCAGCAGCTTAAACGGGGTGGTGAGCTATGGCTACACCTTC.

The rearrangement links TRBV5-1 to TRBJ1-1; D gene uncertain. The CDR3 spans 15 residues. CDR1 is SGHRS and CDR2 is YFSETQ in the germline V gene. V dropped 4 bases and J dropped 1 base, with 14 bases sitting between them. Written as DNA, the CDR3 is TGCGCCAGCAGCCCGACATCGACACCGAACACTGAAGCTTTCTTT. It codes for CASSPTSTPNTEAFF.